This T cell receptor (beta chain) stems from a study of blood T cells in healthy people across ages. Isolation yielded PBMCs, at least 7 million per sample, in every case. With each sample, at least 5 micrograms of total RNA were extracted. Comments on this clonotype: The antigen is undetermined.

The study's findings and limits: Higher diversity, along with more naive CD4+ cells, distinguished long-lived donors from aged donors.

The J segment lost 4 bases and the V segment lost 4 bases, leaving 8 bases of the junction unmatched. From germline, CDR1 is SEHNR and CDR2 FQNEAQ (reference sequence). This CDR3 is 15 amino acids long. With a J-beta primer mix and a sample-barcoded 5' primer, a second PCR ran 7 to 11 cycles. With 12 random nucleotides, a template-switch adaptor tagged each individual cDNA molecule. TCRdb redid the calling of the 5' RACE reads with MiXCR, one entry per CDR3 protein. Of hundreds of thousands of distinct CDR3 sequences listed, 49% are singletons. V usage is TRBV7-9 and J usage is TRBJ2-3; TRBD1 matches 7 bases. The TCR originated in a woman aged 60-75 years in good health. Sequenced sample: blood. The CDR3 reads CASSSKGAVSDTQYF. Written as DNA, the CDR3 is TGTGCCAGCAGCTCAAAGGGGGCGGTTTCAGATACGCAGTATTTT.